The next 26 T cell receptor beta chains were all read from a single sample in a study of shared clonotypes between healthy human individuals. TCRdb's table, derived via immunoSEQ multiplex PCR, lists solely in-frame clones and lacks some. The sample lists under 1,100,000 clones; around 78% were seen once. The specimen was memory CD4+ T cells from PBMCs. As for subset: CD45RA-negative fraction. The source is a man younger than 35 in good health. Some clones in this sample may be carry-over from other donors' samples.

This clone was observed once. This sequence is one base from a far larger clone and is likely a read error. The identical CDR3 is also encoded by other nucleotide sequences in the sample. The chain couples TRBV29-1 to TRBJ2-5; the D gene is possibly TRBD2 (5 bases). Germline CDR1 and CDR2: SQVTM and ANQGSEA. The CDR3 has 13 amino acids. Trimming shortened V by 2 bases and J by 5 bases, and 12 bases separated the two germline ends. CDR3 loop: CSVEPPSGETQYF. CDR3 DNA: TGCAGCGTTGAACCCCCTTCGGGGGAGACCCAGTACTTC.

This clone was counted once. The chain links TRBV18 to TRBJ2-5, with TRBD1 matching 9 bases. The V segment lost 3 bases and the J segment 7 bases; nucleotides outside the gene matches: 9. The V gene's germline CDR1 is KGHSH and CDR2 LQKENI. CDR3 length equals 15 residues. The CDR3 region has the DNA TGTGCCAGCTCACCTCCATCACAGGGGGCCGGGACCCAGTACTTC. This translates into CASSPPSQGAGTQYF.

The chain employs TRBV5-1 and TRBJ1-1; unclear D gene. Germline CDR1 reads SGHRS; CDR2 reads YFSETQ. V lost 0 bases, J lost 2 bases, and 14 bases lay in between. The CDR3 extends over 16 amino acids. The CDR3 nucleotides are TGCGCCAGCAGCTTGGTTGCAGGAGGATTTAACACTGAAGCTTTCTTT. Its translation: CASSLVAGGFNTEAFF.

The rearrangement links TRBV28 to TRBJ2-7, with D uncertain. CDR3 length: 11 amino acids. V lost 3 bases and J lost 6, with 6 bases in between. The V gene's germline CDR1 is MDHEN and CDR2 SYDVKM. CDR3 loop: CASSFRSEQYF. As DNA, the CDR3 is TGTGCCAGCAGTTTCAGGTCCGAGCAGTACTTC.

A word on this clone: A read error may explain this, as a much larger clone is one base away. The chain is built from TRBV5-1 and TRBJ2-3; D not resolved. The V end was cut by 7 bases, the J end by 3 bases, with 3 bases between. This CDR3 comprises 10 residues. Per the germline V gene, CDR1 is SGHRS and CDR2 is YFSETQ. This CDR3 reads CASGTDTQYF. CDR3 sequence (DNA): TGCGCCAGCGGGACAGATACGCAGTATTTT.

This clone was seen a few times. Other nucleotide sequences from this sample produce the same CDR3. The rearrangement uses TRBV2 and TRBJ2-5, with D hard to call. The CDR3 length is 12 residues. CDR1 is SNHLY, CDR2 FYNNEI, per germline. Trimming removed 6 bases at V and 0 bases at J, with 5 bases between. As DNA, the CDR3 is TGTGCCAGCAGGGGGAACCAAGAGACCCAGTACTTC. Amino acid sequence: CASRGNQETQYF.

This clone was counted a few times. The rearrangement links TRBV7-2 to TRBJ2-2, with no clear D. Germline V gives CDR1 SGHTA, CDR2 FQGNSA. This CDR3 comprises 12 residues. V was clipped by 5 bases and J by 2 bases, with 3 bases between them. DNA of the CDR3: TGTGCCAGCAGCATAAACACCGGGGAGCTGTTTTTT. Protein product: CASSINTGELFF.

CDR3: CASSYSTSGRQFF. In DNA form, the CDR3 reads TGTGCCAGCAGTTACTCGACTAGCGGGAGACAGTTCTTC. The V and J genes are TRBV6-5 and TRBJ2-1, with TRBD2 matching over 12 bases. The germline V gene encodes CDR1 MNHEY and CDR2 SVGAGI. This CDR3 spans 13 amino acids. Trimming took 0 bases from V and 13 from J; bases not matched to a gene: 1.

The chain is built from TRBV5-6 and TRBJ2-5; no reliable D call. Matching the DNA end better, TRBJ2-7 makes the J call doubtful. This CDR3 spans 14 amino acids. CDR1 is SGHDT, CDR2 YYEEEE, per germline. CDR3 sequence: CASNPTDGAYEQYF. The CDR3 nucleotides are TGTGCCAGCAATCCGACGGACGGTGCCTACGAGCAGTACTTC.

DNA for the CDR3: TGCGCCAGCAGCTTAAGACTAGCGGGCGGCAGCTCCTACGAGCAGTACTTC. Its translation: CASSLRLAGGSSYEQYF. The chain carries TRBV5-1 and TRBJ2-5; 10 nucleotides match TRBD2. The end of the DNA fits TRBJ2-7 better, so the J call may be wrong. The germline gives CDR1 SGHRS, CDR2 YFSETQ. This CDR3 has 17 amino acids.

The V and J genes are TRBV2 and TRBJ2-3; D unresolved. Germline CDR1 reads SNHLY; CDR2 reads FYNNEI. With 3 bases removed from V and 5 bases from J, the gap between germline ends came to 12 bases. The CDR3 is 14 amino acids. For the CDR3, the DNA is TGTGCCAGCAGTGACCGCCAGTGGGGAGATACGCAGTATTTT. It is translated as CASSDRQWGDTQYF.

This clone came up once. This sample also contains other DNA sequences that code for the same CDR3. This chain joins TRBV20-1 and TRBJ2-5; no clear D. The CDR3 runs to 11 residues. The V end lost 6 bases, the J end lost 2 bases, and 7 bases lay between the germline ends. The germline V gene encodes CDR1 DFQATT and CDR2 SNEGSKA (reference sequence). The DNA for the CDR3 is TGCAGTGCCAGAAATCAAGAGACCCAGTACTTC. It translates to CSARNQETQYF.

The chain uses TRBV7-2 and TRBJ2-2; possible D gene TRBD2, 6 bases. Germline V gives CDR1 SGHTA, CDR2 FQGNSA. Trimming removed 3 bases from V and 5 bases from J, with 10 bases in between. The CDR3 consists of 14 residues. The CDR3 is CASSFYRETGELFF. Written as DNA, the CDR3 is TGTGCCAGCAGCTTTTATCGGGAGACCGGGGAGCTGTTTTTT.

The rearrangement links TRBV18 to TRBJ1-5; a weak D match, TRBD1 (5 bases). The CDR3 consists of 14 residues. With 3 bases removed from V and 3 bases from J, the gap between germline ends came to 9 bases. Germline CDR1 and CDR2: KGHSH and LQKENI. The CDR3 spells CASSPDNNNQPQHF. CDR3 coding DNA: TGTGCCAGCTCACCGGACAACAACAATCAGCCCCAGCATTTT.

This clone was seen once. The V and J genes are TRBV28 and TRBJ1-6; D remains unclear. The CDR3 sequence is 13 residues long. The V gene's germline CDR1 is MDHEN and CDR2 SYDVKM. V was clipped by 5 bases and J by 13 bases, with 15 bases between them. CDR3 loop: CASSPLRPGPLHF. In DNA form, the CDR3 reads TGTGCCAGCAGTCCCCTTAGACCAGGCCCCCTCCACTTT.

This clone was seen many times. V gene TRBV7-3 combines with J gene TRBJ2-5, with 7 positions matching TRBD2. Unmatched junction bases numbered 8, after V lost 2 bases and J lost 2 bases. The CDR3 runs 16 residues. CDR1 SGHTA and CDR2 FQGTGA come from the germline V gene. Written as DNA, the CDR3 is TGTGCCAGCAGCTTATCCCCTAGCGGAACACAAGAGACCCAGTACTTC. Translation: CASSLSPSGTQETQYF.

The V call is TRBV28, the J call TRBJ1-5; D remains ambiguous. The CDR3 totals 14 residues. Trimming took off 5 bases at V and 6 bases at J, with 14 bases between the two ends. The germline CDR1 and CDR2 sequences are MDHEN and SYDVKM. The CDR3 protein is CASSIPLGPQPQHF. The CDR3 DNA reads as TGTGCCAGCAGTATTCCTCTGGGCCCTCAGCCCCAGCATTTT.

As regards this clone: Within the sample, other DNA sequences also encode this same CDR3. The CDR3 spells CASSLGPEEETQYF. CDR3 bases: TGCGCCAGCAGCTTGGGACCTGAGGAGGAGACCCAGTACTTC. The chain joins TRBV5-1 to TRBJ2-5; D gene uncertain. Trimming stripped 0 bases from V and 5 bases from J, with 11 bases between. Per the germline V gene, CDR1 is SGHRS and CDR2 is YFSETQ. The CDR3 extends over 14 amino acids. Based on the CDR3 plus reference TRBV5-1 and TRBJ2-5, the full variable domain is KAGVTQTPRYLIKTRGQQVTLSCSPISGHRSVSWYQQTPGQGLQFLFEYFSETQRNKGNFPGRFSGRQFSNSRSEMNVSTLELGDSALYLCASSLGPEEETQYFGPGTRLLVL.

V is TRBV14 and J is TRBJ1-5; D may be TRBD1 (5 bases). Between the trimmed V and J ends, which lost 2 bases and 1 base, there was a span of 27 bases. Germline CDR1 and CDR2: SGHDN and FVKESK. The CDR3 extends over 21 amino acids. The CDR3 coding sequence is TGTGCCAGCAGCCAAATCGTAATTGGGCAGGGAAGAGTAGGCAGCAATCAGCCCCAGCATTTT. It specifies CASSQIVIGQGRVGSNQPQHF. The whole variable domain, filled in from reference TRBV14 and TRBJ1-5, reads EAGVTQFPSHSVIEKGQTVTLRCDPISGHDNLYWYRRVMGKEIKFLLHFVKESKQDESGMPNNRFLAERTGGTYSTLKVQPAELEDSGVYFCASSQIVIGQGRVGSNQPQHFGDGTRLSIL.

A note on this clone: Other DNA sequences of this sample code for an identical CDR3. V and J are TRBV5-6 and TRBJ1-1; possibly TRBD1 for D (5 bases). The CDR3 loop spans 14 amino acids. Germline V lookup: CDR1 SGHDT, CDR2 YYEEEE. The V gene lost 0 bases and the J gene lost 1 base, with 7 bases spanning the gap. The chain's CDR3 is CASSLGQQNTEAFF. CDR3 bases: TGTGCCAGCAGCTTGGGACAGCAGAACACTGAAGCTTTCTTT.

Concerning this clone: A read error may be the cause here, since a much bigger clone is one base away. The J gene is TRBJ2-7, the V gene TRBV2, with 7 bases lining up with TRBD2. Germline assignment: CDR1 SNHLY and CDR2 FYNNEI. Trimming removed 8 bases from V and 3 bases from J; junction bases left unmatched: 13. The CDR3 contains 15 residues. Here the CDR3 reads CASGRDRADHYEQYF. The CDR3 coding sequence is TGTGCCAGCGGGAGGGACCGGGCAGACCACTACGAGCAGTACTTC.

The rearrangement uses TRBV18 and TRBJ2-1; the match to TRBD2 covers 11 bases. V dropped 4 bases and J dropped 5; count of bases not matched to a gene: 7. The germline gives CDR1 KGHSH, CDR2 LQKENI. The CDR3 is made up of 16 amino acids. The CDR3 nucleotides are TGTGCCAGCTCACTGCTAGCGGGAGGTAGGAACAATGAGCAGTTCTTC. Translation gives CASSLLAGGRNNEQFF.

The V gene is TRBV7-8, the J gene TRBJ1-5; unclear D gene. This CDR3 is 14 amino acids long. The V end lost 3 bases, the J end lost 0 bases, and 6 bases lay between the germline ends. The germline CDR1 and CDR2 sequences are SGHVS and FQNEAQ. CDR3 region: CASSFGDSNQPQHF. CDR3 DNA sequence: TGTGCCAGCAGCTTCGGGGATAGCAATCAGCCCCAGCATTTT. The complete variable domain, with remaining parts taken from reference TRBV7-8 and TRBJ1-5, reads GAGVSQSPRYKVAKRGQDVALRCDPISGHVSLFWYQQALGQGPEFLTYFQNEAQLDKSGLPSDRFFAERPEGSVSTLKIQRTQQEDSAVYLCASSFGDSNQPQHFGDGTRLSIL.

The sample holds a few counts of this clone. The J gene is TRBJ1-2, the V gene TRBV28, with 10 bases aligning to TRBD1. V trimming: 7 bases; J trimming: 4 bases; junction bases outside the gene matches: 12. The length of the CDR3 is 16 residues. The germline V gene encodes CDR1 MDHEN and CDR2 SYDVKM. The CDR3 is CASTRQGARPSYGYTF. In DNA, the CDR3 is TGTGCCAGCACTCGACAGGGGGCGCGACCCTCCTATGGCTACACCTTC.

This chain connects TRBV11-2 to TRBJ2-1, with D perhaps matching TRBD1 (5 bases). Germline CDR1 reads SGHAT; CDR2 reads FQNNGV. V dropped 4 bases and J dropped 12 bases, with 16 bases sitting between them. CDR3 size: 13 residues. The CDR3 sequence is CASSYTGAPRQFF. CDR3 DNA: TGTGCCAGCAGCTACACAGGTGCGCCTCGGCAGTTCTTC. The full variable domain, in which reference TRBV11-2 and TRBJ2-1 provide the parts outside the CDR3, is EAGVAQSPRYKIIEKRQSVAFWCNPISGHATLYWYQQILGQGPKLLIQFQNNGVVDDSQLPKDRFSAERLKGVDSTLKIQPAKLEDSAVYLCASSYTGAPRQFFGPGTRLTVL.

The genes are TRBV18 and TRBJ1-5, with D uncertain. The germline V gene encodes CDR1 KGHSH and CDR2 LQKENI. The CDR3 consists of 15 residues. V was cut by 2 bases and J by 5 bases, with 13 bases left in between. Written as DNA, the CDR3 is TGTGCCAGCTCACCAATACGGGTTCATGATCAGCCCCAGCATTTT. Encoded protein: CASSPIRVHDQPQHF.